This T cell receptor (beta chain) was recorded in a study of blood T cell repertoires in COVID-19. Overall study context: Samples came from the United States, Italy and Spain, spanning acute and convalescent COVID-19.

As originally analysed: The authors estimated nucleated cell counts from reference gene primer amplification. Clones were read by immunoSEQ multiplex PCR, and TCRdb kept only the in-frame ones, dropping some. V and J calls and clone size follow that table, whereas D and trimming were derived from the DNA. The sample lists 55,000 to 75,000 clones; about 87% were seen once. The V segment lost 9 bases and the J segment 13 bases; nucleotides outside the gene matches: 12. CDR3 size: 13 residues. Germline loops: CDR1 LNHDA, CDR2 SQIVND (reference sequence). The receptor comes from a human donor with active COVID-19. The donor label of this sample is uncertain. The sample comprised peripheral blood. This sequence joins TRBV19 and TRBJ2-1, with 10 positions matching TRBD1. The DNA for the CDR3 is TGTGCCAGCAGAAGTGACAGGGGGCTAAGTCAGTTCTTC. It translates to CASRSDRGLSQFF.